This T cell receptor (beta chain) is drawn from a study of T cells in Graves' hyperthyroidism and ophthalmopathy. For the study at large: It was at initial diagnosis, before any treatment, that peripheral blood was collected.

At least ten counts were recorded for this clonotype. Its antigen remains unidentified. CDR3 length: 16 residues. Losses at the gene ends were 2 bases for V and 2 bases for J; bases not matched to a gene: 9. Germline loops: CDR1 MDHEN, CDR2 SYDVKM. RNA transcripts served as the template for amplifying TCR beta CDR3 regions. HTBI primers were the set used in a first-round RT-PCR of the TCR CDR3. TCRdb passed the multiplex PCR reads through MiXCR, listing each CDR3 protein once. This table has about 200,000 distinct CDR3 sequences, under 20% appearing once. Study-level findings and limits: In blood, most of the thyroid clonotypes expanded above 0.001 were also present.

The specimen sequenced was blood. The chain carries TRBV28 and TRBJ2-7; 7 positions match TRBD1. This sequence originates from a man in his fifties or sixties with Graves' hyperthyroidism. In DNA, the CDR3 is TGTGCCAGCAGTTTAGCCGGGACAGCCACTACCTACGAGCAGTACTTC. It yields the protein CASSLAGTATTYEQYF.